These 30 T cell receptor beta chains were sequenced from one sample in a study of cytomegalovirus exposure and HLA in healthy donors. The repertoire was sequenced with immunoSEQ multiplex PCR; TCRdb's copy has only in-frame clones and lacks some. Of approximately 170,000 clones in the sample, roughly 85% were seen once. The specimen was PBMCs. These receptors came from a young man in good health and CMV-seropositive.

The chain uses TRBV6-1 and TRBJ1-1; TRBD1 matches 9 bases. V was pared by 6 bases and J by 5 bases, with 7 bases of the junction left unmatched. The length of the CDR3 is 14 residues. Germline CDR1 and CDR2: MNHNS and SASEGT. CDR3 DNA: TGTGCCAGCAGACCAGACAGGGGGGTTACTGAAGCTTTCTTT. Amino acid sequence: CASRPDRGVTEAFF.

The chain links TRBV6-5 to TRBJ2-5; possibly TRBD2 for D (6 bases). Looked up from germline, CDR1 is MNHEY and CDR2 is SVGAGI. The length of the CDR3 is 13 residues. This chain's CDR3 is CAARRGYQETQYF. The CDR3, as DNA: TGTGCGGCCAGGAGGGGCTATCAAGAGACCCAGTACTTC.

This clone was seen just once. V is TRBV13 and J is TRBJ2-7; 8 nucleotides match TRBD2. The V gene's germline CDR1 is PRHDT and CDR2 FYEKMQ (reference sequence). The CDR3 contains 17 residues. V dropped 5 bases and J dropped 2; count of bases not matched to a gene: 14. CDR3 region: CASSPPSVSGSAYEQYF. CDR3 bases: TGTGCCAGCAGCCCACCCTCCGTGAGCGGGAGCGCCTACGAGCAGTACTTC. The variable domain in full, completed from reference TRBV13 and TRBJ2-7, reads AAGVIQSPRHLIKEKRETATLKCYPIPRHDTVYWYQQGPGQDPQFLISFYEKMQSDKGSIPDRFSAQQFSDYHSELNMSSLELGDSALYFCASSPPSVSGSAYEQYFGPGTRLTVT.

The J gene is TRBJ2-1, the V gene TRBV14, with 13 bases lining up with TRBD2. The CDR3 runs 16 residues. Germline values: CDR1 SGHDN, CDR2 FVKESK. With V trimmed by 5 bases and J by 7 bases, 8 bases remained unmatched. This chain's CDR3 is CASSRLAGGQGNEQFF. DNA for the CDR3: TGTGCCAGCAGCAGACTAGCGGGAGGCCAGGGGAATGAGCAGTTCTTC.

This sequence joins TRBV5-1 and TRBJ2-7, with 7 bases that match TRBD1. CDR1 is SGHRS, CDR2 YFSETQ, per germline. J lost 3 bases, V lost 4 bases, and 10 bases had no gene match. This CDR3 has 15 residues. DNA for the CDR3: TGCGCCAGCAGCCCCGGGGCCGGGACAGTCTACGAGCAGTACTTC. Residues: CASSPGAGTVYEQYF.

V is TRBV28 and J is TRBJ2-1, with D perhaps matching TRBD2 (5 bases). Per the germline V gene, CDR1 is MDHEN and CDR2 is SYDVKM. Trimming cost V 3 bases and J 0 bases, with 12 bases left between them. The CDR3 consists of 16 residues. The DNA of the CDR3 is TGTGCCAGCAGTTTTGAAGGGAGTAGCTCCTACAATGAGCAGTTCTTC. Its translation is CASSFEGSSSYNEQFF.

V and J are TRBV29-1 and TRBJ1-2; 8 bases match TRBD1. Germline CDR1 reads SQVTM; CDR2 reads ANQGSEA. CDR3 length: 13 residues. The J segment lost 3 bases and the V segment lost 5 bases, leaving 5 bases of the junction unmatched. The CDR3 region is CSVRTGLDYGYTF. CDR3 bases: TGCAGCGTTAGGACAGGGTTGGACTATGGCTACACCTTC.

The chain links TRBV2 to TRBJ2-2; 9 nucleotides align to TRBD1. CDR1 SNHLY and CDR2 FYNNEI come from the germline V gene. This CDR3 is 16 amino acids long. The ends lost 5 bases at V and 3 bases at J; junction bases unmatched: 7. The CDR3 DNA reads TGTGCCAGCAGTACTCCGGGACAGGGACACACCGGGGAGCTGTTTTTT. Its protein is CASSTPGQGHTGELFF. Full variable domain (outside the CDR3, taken from reference TRBV2 and TRBJ2-2): EPEVTQTPSHQVTQMGQEVILRCVPISNHLYFYWYRQILGQKVEFLVSFYNNEISEKSEIFDDQFSVERPDGSNFTLKIRSTKLEDSAMYFCASSTPGQGHTGELFFGEGSRLTVL.

This rearrangement joins TRBV6-6 to TRBJ2-1, with 8 bases fitting TRBD1. CDR3 size: 15 residues. Germline CDR1 is MNHNY and CDR2 is SVGAGI (reference sequence). V trimming: 0 bases; J trimming: 5 bases; junction bases outside the gene matches: 3. CDR3 in DNA: TGTGCCAGCAGTTACTCCCGGACAGGGAACAATGAGCAGTTCTTC. This translates into CASSYSRTGNNEQFF.

The chain is built from TRBV12-5 and TRBJ2-5; weak D call: TRBD2 (7 bases). CDR1 and CDR2 (germline): LGHNT, FRNRAP. This CDR3 contains 15 residues. Deletions cut 5 bases from V and 5 bases from J, with 18 bases between. CDR3 region: CASGPGAAGGETQYF. CDR3 in DNA: TGTGCTAGTGGTCCGGGGGCGGCCGGGGGGGAGACCCAGTACTTC. Complete variable domain (other parts from reference TRBV12-5 and TRBJ2-5): DARVTQTPRHKVTEMGQEVTMRCQPILGHNTVFWYRQTMMQGLELLAYFRNRAPLDDSGMPKDRFSAEMPDATLATLKIQPSEPRDSAVYFCASGPGAAGGETQYFGPGTRLLVL.

This clone was observed a single time. This chain uses TRBV6-5 with TRBJ2-1, with 13 bases identical to TRBD2. This CDR3 region has 16 residues. V shed 2 bases and J 5 bases; nucleotides not matched to a gene: 3. Germline CDR1 and CDR2: MNHEY and SVGAGI. The CDR3: CASSYLGLAGDNEQFF. CDR3 DNA sequence: TGTGCCAGCAGTTACCTTGGACTAGCGGGGGACAATGAGCAGTTCTTC.

J is TRBJ2-2 and V is TRBV9, with D possibly matching TRBD2 (5 bases). The CDR3 covers 12 residues. The ends were cut back, 2 bases at V and 8 bases at J, with 7 bases in the middle. Looked up from germline, CDR1 is SGDLS and CDR2 is YYNGEE. CDR3 residues: CASSVSGGELFF. The DNA for the CDR3 is TGTGCCAGCAGCGTCTCGGGGGGGGAGCTGTTTTTT.

The chain employs TRBV5-1 and TRBJ2-3; D is unclear. The CDR3 has 15 residues. Germline lookup yields CDR1 SGHRS and CDR2 YFSETQ. Trimming shortened V by 4 bases and J by 1 base, and 13 bases separated the two germline ends. The CDR3 DNA is TGCGCCAGCAGCCGTCAGCGTATCGGCACAGATACGCAGTATTTT. This encodes CASSRQRIGTDTQYF.

V gene TRBV2 combines with J gene TRBJ2-5; 9 bases match TRBD1. The CDR3 is 14 amino acids. Germline CDR1 and CDR2: SNHLY and FYNNEI. V shed 6 bases, J shed 3 bases, and the junction held 5 bases outside the gene matches. The CDR3 spells CASRTGGIKETQYF. CDR3 nucleotide sequence: TGTGCCAGCAGGACAGGGGGAATAAAAGAGACCCAGTACTTC.

This clone was found once. The CDR3 reads CASADSRIPEQYF. For the CDR3, the DNA is TGTGCCAGCGCGGACAGCCGGATACCCGAGCAGTACTTC. The chain joins TRBV7-9 to TRBJ2-7, with a tentative D call TRBD1 (6 bases). V was trimmed by 8 bases and J by 6 bases, leaving 17 bases between them. This CDR3 comprises 13 residues. Per the germline V gene, CDR1 is SEHNR and CDR2 is FQNEAQ (reference sequence).

The V and J genes are TRBV5-4 and TRBJ2-7, with a weak D call TRBD1 (5 bases). V gave up 0 bases and J gave up 3 bases, with 10 bases separating them. The CDR3 consists of 14 residues. Per the germline V gene, CDR1 is SGHNT and CDR2 is YYREEE (reference sequence). The CDR3: CASSLDRWDYEQYF. The CDR3 DNA follows: TGTGCCAGCAGCTTGGACAGGTGGGACTACGAGCAGTACTTC.

In the case of this clone: Different DNA sequences within this sample yield the same CDR3. The V and J genes are TRBV11-2 and TRBJ1-2; D is undetermined. The germline V gene encodes CDR1 SGHAT and CDR2 FQNNGV. V lost 1 base and J lost 4, with 4 bases in between. This CDR3 is built from 12 residues. The DNA of the CDR3 is TGTGCCAGCAGCTTAGCGGGCTATGGCTACACCTTC. It is translated as CASSLAGYGYTF.

This clone appeared once. The chain combines TRBV5-1 with TRBJ2-7, with a tentative D call TRBD1 (6 bases). The CDR3 length is 15 residues. Trimming took 3 bases from V and 2 from J, leaving 15 bases between them. Germline loops: CDR1 SGHRS, CDR2 YFSETQ. The CDR3 loop is CASSSPTGATYEQYF. In DNA, the CDR3 is TGCGCCAGCAGCTCTCCGACAGGAGCTACCTACGAGCAGTACTTC.

This clone was seen once. The chain carries TRBV19 and TRBJ2-2; TRBD2 aligns across 8 bases. CDR1 is LNHDA and CDR2 is SQIVND in the germline V gene (reference sequence). The CDR3 spans 17 residues. V lost 2 bases and J lost 4; bases outside the gene matches: 9. The CDR3 coding sequence is TGTGCCAGTAGTATAACCAGAGGACTAGCAAGCACCGGGGAGCTGTTTTTT. Translated, it gives CASSITRGLASTGELFF.

About this clone: This CDR3 is also generated by other DNA sequences in the sample. The CDR3 region has the DNA TGTGCCAGCAGCTTACAGGGGGGGGACCAGCCCCAGCATTTT. Translated, it gives CASSLQGGDQPQHF. The chain carries TRBV2 and TRBJ1-5, with 8 nucleotides matching TRBD1. Per germline, CDR1 SNHLY and CDR2 FYNNEI. The CDR3 totals 14 residues. Trimming at V came to 6 bases and at J to 7 bases, leaving 8 bases not matched to a gene.

V gene TRBV18 combines with J gene TRBJ2-7, with D possibly matching TRBD1 (5 bases). CDR3 length: 14 residues. Germline loops: CDR1 KGHSH, CDR2 LQKENI. Trimming pared 0 bases from V and 4 bases from J, leaving 10 bases between. The CDR3 nucleotides read TGTGCCAGCTCACCACCGCAGGGTCGGTACGAGCAGTACTTC. Amino acid sequence: CASSPPQGRYEQYF.

The rearrangement joins TRBV4-1 to TRBJ2-1; 7 bases align to TRBD2. V dropped 8 bases and J dropped 7; count of bases not matched to a gene: 14. The CDR3 length is 15 residues. CDR1 is MGHRA and CDR2 is YSYEKL in the germline V gene. CDR3 amino acids: CASGLFGGMSNEQFF. DNA of the CDR3: TGCGCCAGCGGCCTATTCGGGGGGATGAGTAATGAGCAGTTCTTC.

The CDR3 protein is CASSPSWDRDDQETQYF. CDR3 DNA: TGCGCCAGCAGCCCCTCCTGGGACAGGGACGACCAAGAGACCCAGTACTTC. The genes are TRBV4-1 and TRBJ2-5, with 9 bases matching TRBD1. Germline V gene sequence: CDR1 MGHRA, CDR2 YSYEKL. J lost 0 bases, V lost 4 bases, and 9 bases had no gene match. CDR3 length equals 17 residues.

This sequence joins TRBV5-6 and TRBJ1-5; perhaps TRBD1 as D (6 bases). Between the trimmed V and J ends, which lost 0 bases and 6 bases, there was a span of 10 bases. Germline lookup yields CDR1 SGHDT and CDR2 YYEEEE. The CDR3 totals 14 residues. The DNA for the CDR3 is TGTGCCAGCAGCTTGGGGGGGGGCGGTCAGCCCCAGCATTTT. This codes for CASSLGGGGQPQHF.

The V and J genes are TRBV4-1 and TRBJ2-7; 7 bases fit TRBD2. J gave up 0 bases and V 0 bases, and 2 bases lay outside the gene matches. The CDR3 runs to 15 residues. From germline, CDR1 is MGHRA and CDR2 YSYEKL. CDR3 region: CASSQEGGASYEQYF. CDR3 sequence (DNA): TGCGCCAGCAGCCAAGAGGGAGGGGCCTCCTACGAGCAGTACTTC.

The chain carries TRBV5-4 and TRBJ1-3; 7 positions match TRBD1. The CDR3 is 15 residues long. Germline values: CDR1 SGHNT, CDR2 YYREEE (reference sequence). The junction had 5 bases not matched to a gene; V was cut back by 2 bases and J by 3 bases. CDR3 protein: CASSFSGGSGNTIYF. The DNA of the CDR3 is TGTGCCAGCAGCTTCTCAGGGGGAAGTGGAAACACCATATATTTT.

The J gene is TRBJ2-7, the V gene TRBV11-1; TRBD2 matches 12 bases. The CDR3 extends over 17 amino acids. Trimming took 5 bases from V and 3 from J; bases not matched to a gene: 11. CDR1 SGHAT and CDR2 FQDESV come from the germline V gene (reference sequence). Here the CDR3 DNA reads TGTGCCAGCAGCCCGGGACTAGCGGGCCTTAATTACTACGAGCAGTACTTC. Translation: CASSPGLAGLNYYEQYF. The full variable domain, with the rest looked up from reference TRBV11-1 and TRBJ2-7, is EAEVAQSPRYKITEKSQAVAFWCDPISGHATLYWYRQILGQGPELLVQFQDESVVDDSQLPKDRFSAERLKGVDSTLKIQPAELGDSAMYLCASSPGLAGLNYYEQYFGPGTRLTVT.

The chain couples TRBV29-1 to TRBJ2-2, with 10 bases aligning to TRBD1. Germline V gene data show CDR1 as SQVTM and CDR2 as ANQGSEA. Germline trimming cut 7 bases from V and 6 bases from J; bases unmatched to any gene: 11. This CDR3 spans 15 amino acids. The CDR3 nucleotides read TGCAGCGCGGAAACCTTCGGGACAGGGGCCGGGGAGCTGTTTTTT. Its protein is CSAETFGTGAGELFF.

This rearrangement joins TRBV6-5 to TRBJ2-1, with TRBD1 matching 7 bases. V lost 0 bases, J lost 7 bases, and 3 bases stayed unmatched. The germline CDR1 and CDR2 sequences are MNHEY and SVGAGI. The CDR3 covers 14 residues. The CDR3 protein is CASSYSSGGNEQFF. CDR3 nucleotide sequence: TGTGCCAGCAGTTACTCCTCAGGGGGTAATGAGCAGTTCTTC.

J is TRBJ1-6 and V is TRBV28; D not certain. Trimming removed 5 bases at V and 3 bases at J, with 11 bases between. Germline V CDR1 and CDR2: MDHEN, SYDVKM. The CDR3 is made up of 15 amino acids. CDR3 region: CASSQEFLYNSPLHF. CDR3 nucleotides: TGTGCCAGCAGTCAAGAGTTCCTCTATAATTCACCCCTCCACTTT.